This TCR beta chain was observed in a study of blood T cell repertoires in COVID-19. About the research overall: Samples taken during acute and convalescent COVID-19 were collected in the United States, Italy and Spain. Sample material is recorded as cDNA or gDNA derived from T cells, B-cell-depleted T cells, or PBMCs.

The CDR3 has 15 amino acids. In germline, CDR1 is LNHNV, CDR2 YYDKDF (reference sequence). J was trimmed by 10 bases and V by 3 bases; bases with no gene match: 12. Original processing notes: Reference gene primer amplification in the assay estimated nucleated cell counts. Profiled with immunoSEQ multiplex PCR; TCRdb holds only in-frame clones, not every one. The V and J calls and clone size are taken from that table; D and trimming were inferred from the DNA. The profile shows 100,000 to 120,000 clones, 81% of them singletons. The J gene is TRBJ1-5, the V gene TRBV15; TRBD1 agrees at 7 bases. The sequenced sample was peripheral blood. The receptor was derived from a man in his forties or fifties with acute or convalescent COVID-19. Here the CDR3 reads CATSSGEGAFFPQHF. As DNA, the CDR3 is TGTGCCACCAGCAGCGGAGAGGGGGCCTTTTTCCCCCAGCATTTT.